The 7 T cell receptor beta chains listed next were all sequenced from one sample in a study of T-cell memory formation after mild COVID-19 (dated by TCRdb to about 2021). Preparation of the library involved 5' RACE. These reads were obtained on an Illumina NovaSeq 6000. TCRdb reran the public reads through fastp at Q25 and MiXCR, keeping productive beta chains. Rows matching on CDR3 protein sequence are summarized as one entry with the most common DNA and genes. The table for this sample lists some 180,000 distinct CDR3 sequences; approximately 17% of them were counted only once. The ten largest clones take up roughly 4.3% of the sample. The sample comprised PBMCs or a T cell subset sorted from them (not recorded which). The source is a man aged 18 to 30 who had mild COVID-19 (a few samples of this study predate the infection). The sample titles of this study are shuffled in the database, so cell type and time point are left out; the donor was told from shared clones.

In its sample, this clonotype was seen a few times. The chain links TRBV5-6 to TRBJ2-2, with unresolved D. Germline-derived CDR1 and CDR2 are SGHDT and YYEEEE. V lost 0 bases and J 1 base, leaving 7 bases between the germline ends. CDR3 length equals 15 residues. The DNA for the CDR3 is TGTGCCAGCAGCTTGGGCGGTCAGAACACCGGGGAGCTGTTTTTT. This translates into CASSLGGQNTGELFF.

This clonotype was found a few times. For the CDR3, the DNA is TGCAGCGTTGAGAAAGGGACAGGGGGGAGCGAGCAGTACTTC. This codes for CSVEKGTGGSEQYF. The V call is TRBV29-1, the J call TRBJ2-7; 11 nucleotides align to TRBD1. CDR1 and CDR2 from the germline V gene are SQVTM and ANQGSEA. The J segment lost 6 bases and the V segment lost 3 bases, leaving 7 bases of the junction unmatched. The CDR3 is 14 residues long.

Only a few counts were recorded for this clonotype. The chain employs TRBV30 and TRBJ2-1; D not certain. V was clipped by 1 base and J by 6 bases, with 10 bases between them. The germline V gene has CDR1 GTSNPN and CDR2 SVGIG (reference sequence). The CDR3 totals 13 residues. The CDR3 DNA follows: TGTGCCTGGAGTGGGATGGGCGGCAATGAGCAGTTCTTC. This sequence encodes CAWSGMGGNEQFF.

V usage is TRBV20-1 and J usage is TRBJ2-5, with 7 bases matching TRBD1. The CDR3 is 13 residues long. J was trimmed by 4 bases and V by 0 bases; bases with no gene match: 2. CDR1 and CDR2 from the germline V gene are DFQATT and SNEGSKA (reference sequence). This chain's CDR3 is CSARDPGGETQYF. For the CDR3, the DNA is TGCAGTGCTAGAGATCCAGGGGGAGAGACCCAGTACTTC.

Note on this clonotype: An end of the junction does not agree with germline; a read error may underlie this. This chain links TRBV6-1 with TRBJ1-1, with TRBD1 identical over 9 bases. Germline lookup yields CDR1 MNHNS and CDR2 SASEGT. The CDR3 is 15 amino acids. The CDR3 region is CASREGQGWNTEAFF. For the CDR3, the DNA is TGTGCCAGCAGAGAAGGACAGGGGTGGAACACTGAAGCTTTCTTT.

This clonotype was seen more than once but under ten times. The chain recombines TRBV6-5 with TRBJ1-2; 11 bases map to TRBD1. This CDR3 has 14 residues. CDR1 is MNHEY and CDR2 is SVGAGI in the germline V gene. With 6 bases clipped from V and 6 bases from J, the junction kept 6 bases outside the gene matches. The chain's CDR3 is CASSAGQGAHGYTF. CDR3 in DNA: TGTGCCAGCAGCGCCGGACAGGGGGCTCATGGCTACACCTTC.

The rearrangement links TRBV12-3 or TRBV12-4 to TRBJ1-2; a weak D match, TRBD1 (5 bases). The CDR3 has 14 residues. The germline V and J ends were trimmed by 3 bases and 4 bases, with 12 bases remaining between them. CDR3 bases: TGTGCCAGCAGTTTCCAGGGTATGGGCTATGGCTACACCTTC. It codes for CASSFQGMGYGYTF.